The source of this TCR beta chain is a study of T cells in Graves' hyperthyroidism and ophthalmopathy. The V gene lost 8 bases and the J gene lost 2 bases, with 13 bases spanning the gap. The CDR3 has 13 amino acids. Germline-derived CDR1 and CDR2 are LNHNV and YYDKDF (reference sequence). Study-level results: Most clonotypes that expanded in the thyroid above 0.001 also showed up in blood. It was a median approximately 6 months before onset that the model predicted ophthalmopathy.

Amplification of TCR beta CDR3 regions used RNA as the template. The HTBI set primed first-round TCR CDR3 RT-PCR. TCRdb re-called the multiplex PCR reads with MiXCR, one entry per CDR3 protein. This table has nearly 750,000 distinct CDR3 sequences, over 35% appearing once. A few counts support this clonotype. Its antigen is not known. This chain connects TRBV15 to TRBJ2-7; D ambiguous. This sequence originates from a woman aged 40-49 years with Graves' hyperthyroidism. Sequences were obtained from blood. Written as DNA, the CDR3 is TGTGCCACCTCGGCCGCTCACACCTACGAGCAGTACTTC. Translating gives CATSAAHTYEQYF.